This T cell receptor beta chain appears in the sequencing data of a study of T-cell reconstitution after alpha-beta-depleted transplantation in children. Trimming took 5 bases from V and 8 from J, leaving 6 bases between them. This CDR3 contains 11 residues. This clonotype was counted a few times. Unique molecular identifiers featured in how the TCRbeta library was prepared. TCRdb redid the calling of the PCR reads with MiXCR, one entry per CDR3 protein. The sample lists 250,000 to 350,000 distinct CDR3 sequences, approximately 9.8% occurring once. This clonotype was obtained from a human donor who donated a stem cell graft to a child with SCID. The specimen was PBMCs from the stem cell graft donor, collected from the stem cell graft. J is TRBJ1-4 and V is TRBV12-3 or TRBV12-4; the D gene is possibly TRBD1 (6 bases). The CDR3 DNA sequence: TGTGCCAGCAGTCAGGGGGAAAAACTGTTTTTT. This gives the protein CASSQGEKLFF.